Following are 16 T cell receptor beta chains from one sample sequenced in a study of PD-L1 blockade in urothelial cancer. The method was immunoSEQ multiplex PCR; TCRdb's version includes in-frame clones alone and lacks a portion of them. This repertoire shows roughly 26,000 clones, 87% found once; its top ten account for 3% to 3.5%. The sample here was PBMCs, taken around atezolizumab (anti-PD-L1) treatment. These receptor sequences come from a man aged 50 or older with urothelial cancer.

V gene TRBV30 combines with J gene TRBJ2-5; D may be TRBD2 (7 bases). The V end lost 2 bases, the J end lost 5 bases, and 18 bases lay between the germline ends. The CDR3 extends over 15 amino acids. Germline V gene lookup returns CDR1 GTSNPN and CDR2 SVGIG (reference sequence). CDR3 bases: TGTGCCTGGAGTACACTAGGGGGGGCCCGGGAGACCCAGTACTTC. Protein: CAWSTLGGARETQYF.

V gene TRBV27 combines with J gene TRBJ2-3, with 13 nucleotides matching TRBD2. The germline CDR1 and CDR2 sequences are MNHEY and SMNVEV (reference sequence). The V gene end was trimmed by 7 bases and the J gene end by 9 bases; junction bases not matched to a gene: 7. The CDR3 is 14 residues long. CDR3 bases: TGTGCCAGCACCAGGACTAGCGGGAGAGGCACGCAGTATTTT. Its protein product is CASTRTSGRGTQYF.

The genes are TRBV19 and TRBJ2-5, with a possible D match to TRBD1 (5 bases). Per germline, CDR1 LNHDA and CDR2 SQIVND (reference sequence). The V and J ends lost 5 bases and 5 bases respectively, with 9 bases between them. This CDR3 is built from 12 residues. CDR3 sequence (DNA): TGTGCCAGTAGTCAGGGCCGGGAGACCCAGTACTTC. This gives the protein CASSQGRETQYF.

This rearrangement joins TRBV18 to TRBJ1-2; 8 bases map to TRBD1. J lost 2 bases, V lost 6 bases, and 8 bases had no gene match. The CDR3 spans 15 residues. Germline V gene lookup returns CDR1 KGHSH and CDR2 LQKENI. The CDR3 DNA is TGTGCCAGCTCGCCGGACAGGGAACCGAACTATGGCTACACCTTC. It codes for CASSPDREPNYGYTF. The whole variable domain, remainder taken from reference TRBV18 and TRBJ1-2, is NAGVMQNPRHLVRRRGQEARLRCSPMKGHSHVYWYRQLPEEGLKFMVYLQKENIIDESGMPKERFSAEFPKEGPSILRIQQVVRGDSAAYFCASSPDREPNYGYTFGSGTRLTVV.

The chain carries TRBV11-3 and TRBJ2-5, with 7 bases matching TRBD2. The CDR3 covers 16 residues. The junction had 9 bases not matched to a gene; V was cut back by 1 base and J by 4 bases. Per the germline V gene, CDR1 is SGHNT and CDR2 is YENEEA. In DNA, the CDR3 is TGTGCCAGCAGCTTAGGTCGGGGCGGGAGTAGAGAGACCCAGTACTTC. It translates to CASSLGRGGSRETQYF.

The chain has TRBV7-6 and TRBJ2-5, with 7 nucleotides matching TRBD2. Losses at the gene ends were 4 bases for V and 7 bases for J; bases not matched to a gene: 9. This CDR3 has 14 residues. Per germline, CDR1 SGHVS and CDR2 FNYEAQ. CDR3 region: CASSSTSVPVTQYF. CDR3 DNA: TGTGCCAGCAGCTCAACTAGCGTGCCCGTGACCCAGTACTTC.

DNA for the CDR3: TGCGCCAGCAGCTTGATTGGGGGAGCGGGGACTGAAGCTTTCTTT. This codes for CASSLIGGAGTEAFF. The rearrangement joins TRBV5-1 to TRBJ1-1; the D gene is possibly TRBD1 (5 bases). The CDR3 spans 15 residues. The germline V gene has CDR1 SGHRS and CDR2 YFSETQ. The ends were cut back, 1 base at V and 5 bases at J, with 15 bases in the middle.

The chain couples TRBV10-1 to TRBJ2-7, with TRBD1 matching over 8 bases. The CDR3 is 13 amino acids. CDR1 and CDR2 from the germline V gene are WNHNN and SYGVQD (reference sequence). V lost 5 bases and J lost 12; bases outside the gene matches: 12. CDR3 sequence: CASSFGQGRFLYF. Here the CDR3 DNA reads TGCGCCAGCAGTTTTGGACAGGGCCGTTTTTTGTACTTC.

This clone occurred once. J is TRBJ1-1 and V is TRBV7-8, with TRBD1 as a possible D gene (6 bases). The CDR3 is made up of 14 amino acids. Looked up from germline, CDR1 is SGHVS and CDR2 is FQNEAQ. The V gene lost 1 base and the J gene lost 1 base, with 7 bases spanning the gap. Here the CDR3 reads CASSLGGGNTEAFF. CDR3 in DNA: TGTGCCAGCAGCTTAGGAGGGGGGAACACTGAAGCTTTCTTT.

This chain links TRBV6-4 with TRBJ2-1; TRBD2 agrees at 11 bases. This CDR3 is 15 amino acids long. Per the germline V gene, CDR1 is MRHNA and CDR2 is SNTAGT. The junction had 5 bases not matched to a gene; V was cut back by 4 bases and J by 6 bases. CDR3 loop: CASSVGLAESNEQFF. CDR3 DNA sequence: TGTGCCAGCAGTGTGGGACTAGCGGAAAGCAATGAGCAGTTCTTC.

The CDR3 loop is CASREGISRGYTF. CDR3 nucleotides: TGTGCCAGTAGGGAGGGGATATCTAGAGGCTACACCTTC. The V gene is TRBV19, the J gene TRBJ1-2; possibly TRBD1 for D (5 bases). Per germline, CDR1 LNHDA and CDR2 SQIVND (reference sequence). The CDR3 runs to 13 residues. Between the trimmed V and J ends, which lost 6 bases and 8 bases, there was a span of 16 bases. The variable domain in full, completed from reference TRBV19 and TRBJ1-2, reads DGGITQSPKYLFRKEGQNVTLSCEQNLNHDAMYWYRQDPGQGLRLIYYSQIVNDFQKGDIAEGYSVSREKKESFPLTVTSAQKNPTAFYLCASREGISRGYTFGSGTRLTVV.

The V and J genes are TRBV9 and TRBJ2-2; 14 bases match TRBD2. The ends lost 3 bases at V and 5 bases at J; junction bases unmatched: 9. The CDR3 covers 18 residues. Looked up from germline, CDR1 is SGDLS and CDR2 is YYNGEE. The CDR3 sequence: CASSGGLAGVRGTGELFF. The CDR3 nucleotides are TGTGCCAGCAGCGGGGGACTAGCGGGAGTGAGGGGGACCGGGGAGCTGTTTTTT.

This sequence joins TRBV18 and TRBJ1-1; a possible D gene is TRBD1 (6 bases). In germline, CDR1 is KGHSH, CDR2 LQKENI. Trimming removed 2 bases from V and 5 bases from J, with 15 bases in between. The CDR3 contains 15 residues. This chain's CDR3 is CASSPSGGGLTEAFF. In DNA, the CDR3 is TGTGCCAGCTCACCATCGGGCGGGGGGCTGACTGAAGCTTTCTTT.

This clone came up a few times. This rearrangement joins TRBV19 to TRBJ2-1; weak D call: TRBD2 (5 bases). The CDR3 consists of 15 residues. The germline V and J ends were trimmed by 7 bases and 4 bases, with 17 bases remaining between them. Germline lookup yields CDR1 LNHDA and CDR2 SQIVND (reference sequence). The CDR3 reads CASMQVAWTYNEQFF. DNA for the CDR3: TGTGCCAGTATGCAGGTAGCGTGGACGTACAATGAGCAGTTCTTC.

A single count supports this clone. V usage is TRBV10-3 and J usage is TRBJ2-7; 7 positions agree with TRBD1. The ends lost 7 bases at V and 3 bases at J; junction bases unmatched: 9. Germline-derived CDR1 and CDR2 are ENHRY and SYGVKD. The CDR3 spans 14 residues. DNA for the CDR3: TGTGCCATCACCGGGACAGAGGGGGACTACGAGCAGTACTTC. Translation: CAITGTEGDYEQYF.

The chain has TRBV5-1 and TRBJ2-5; TRBD1 might be the D (6 bases). Germline assignment: CDR1 SGHRS and CDR2 YFSETQ. This CDR3 is built from 14 residues. The V gene lost 1 base and the J gene lost 5 bases, with 12 bases spanning the gap. The CDR3 reads CASSLSGGRETQYF. The CDR3 DNA reads as TGCGCCAGCAGCTTGTCTGGGGGCCGGGAGACCCAGTACTTC.